This T cell receptor beta chain came from a study of cytomegalovirus exposure and HLA in healthy donors. General study findings and limits: High sensitivity and specificity were reportedly achieved when the classifier diagnosed cytomegalovirus status. Subsequent analysis found a tendency for first-cohort TCR clusters to co-occur within the 120 or so validation repertoires. Associated with cytomegalovirus, according to the listing, were about 160 TCR beta chains. Specificity of a few CMV-associated chains for CMV antigens was verified in vitro.

The table came from immunoSEQ multiplex PCR; TCRdb's copy has only in-frame clones and leaves some out. The sample contains 150,000 to 200,000 clones, around 92% of which appear only once. About this clone: Its specificity is not known.

Looked up from germline, CDR1 is SNHLY and CDR2 is FYNNEI. V lost 8 bases and J 9 bases, leaving 14 bases between the germline ends. The CDR3 length is 12 residues. The sample was PBMCs. This chain joins TRBV2 and TRBJ2-4; tentatively, D is TRBD2 (6 bases). The source is a woman under 30 in good health and CMV-seropositive. CDR3 amino acids: CASSGTDGIQYF. Written as DNA, the CDR3 is TGTGCCAGCTCCGGGACTGATGGCATTCAGTACTTC.